This T cell receptor beta chain was found in a study of T cell responses to AZD1222 COVID-19 vaccine. Study details: It was second doses at about 4 or about 12 weeks that were pooled. Notes on the study in general: CD4 TCRs linked to vaccination spanned spike, dominating at 160-218 and 743-854.

TCRdb's copy holds only in-frame clones and misses some; the assay was immunoSEQ multiplex PCR. The data show about 120,000 clones, about 90% seen once. Looked up from germline, CDR1 is SGHRS and CDR2 is YFSETQ. V was shortened by 0 bases and J by 1 base, with 8 bases between the two germline ends. The length of the CDR3 is 14 residues. Details on this clone: Its target is unknown.

The material was peripheral blood, obtained on day 0 of AZD1222 vaccination. The receptor comes from an adult in good health. The chain combines TRBV5-1 with TRBJ2-7; D is perhaps TRBD2 (5 bases). The CDR3 reads CASSLDGISYEQYF. CDR3 bases: TGCGCCAGCAGCTTGGACGGGATTTCCTACGAGCAGTACTTC.